A single sample is the source of the 16 T cell receptor beta chains below, sequenced in a study of CD8 T cells in ankylosing spondylitis. TCRdb independently ran MiXCR on the 5' RACE reads; one entry per CDR3 protein. The sample yields under 450,000 distinct CDR3 sequences, approximately 22% seen once. Sequenced input: blood, either unsorted or a sorted T cell fraction (not recorded which). These receptors came from a male donor with ankylosing spondylitis or in good health (not recorded which).

This clonotype was observed a few times. This chain's CDR3 is CASSSPRGGPGNEQFF. The DNA for the CDR3 is TGTGCCAGCAGCTCTCCTAGGGGGGGGCCGGGAAATGAGCAGTTCTTC. This sequence joins TRBV11-2 and TRBJ2-1, with D possibly being TRBD2 (7 bases). With 4 bases removed from V and 7 bases from J, the gap between germline ends came to 20 bases. The CDR3 consists of 16 residues. CDR1 and CDR2 (germline): SGHAT, FQNNGV.

The sample holds a few counts of this clonotype. V usage is TRBV4-1 and J usage is TRBJ2-7, with D tentatively TRBD2 (5 bases). Germline CDR1 MGHRA, CDR2 YSYEKL. The CDR3 is 15 residues long. V lost 1 base, J lost 2 bases, and 12 bases lay in between. This CDR3 is CASSQVPEGPYEQYF. In DNA form, the CDR3 reads TGCGCCAGCAGCCAAGTTCCCGAGGGCCCCTACGAGCAGTACTTC.

This clonotype has more than one count but fewer than ten. J is TRBJ2-7 and V is TRBV28, with D possibly matching TRBD1 (5 bases). V was shortened by 10 bases and J by 5 bases, with 12 bases between the two germline ends. The germline V gene has CDR1 MDHEN and CDR2 SYDVKM. This CDR3 spans 11 amino acids. CDR3 sequence: CATVGQHEQYF. The CDR3 nucleotides read TGTGCCACGGTCGGACAACACGAGCAGTACTTC.

This clonotype appeared a few times. The gene calls are TRBV11-2 and TRBJ1-1, with a tentative D call TRBD1 (5 bases). The ends were cut back, 4 bases at V and 3 bases at J, with 21 bases in the middle. Per the germline V gene, CDR1 is SGHAT and CDR2 is FQNNGV. This CDR3 comprises 17 residues. DNA for the CDR3: TGTGCCAGCAGCTCACTGTTGAGTACCAGGGAGGACACTGAAGCTTTCTTT. Translated, it gives CASSSLLSTREDTEAFF. Full variable domain (missing parts from reference TRBV11-2 and TRBJ1-1): EAGVAQSPRYKIIEKRQSVAFWCNPISGHATLYWYQQILGQGPKLLIQFQNNGVVDDSQLPKDRFSAERLKGVDSTLKIQPAKLEDSAVYLCASSSLLSTREDTEAFFGQGTRLTVV.

This clonotype occurred a few times. The chain is built from TRBV4-1 and TRBJ2-1, with D perhaps TRBD2 (6 bases). The CDR3 extends over 16 amino acids. Germline V CDR1 and CDR2: MGHRA, YSYEKL. The V gene lost 0 bases and the J gene lost 6 bases, with 15 bases spanning the gap. The chain's CDR3 is CASSQDPWGGTNEQFF. The CDR3 DNA is TGCGCCAGCAGCCAAGACCCATGGGGAGGCACCAATGAGCAGTTCTTC.

This clonotype has more than one count but fewer than ten. The chain carries TRBV12-3 or TRBV12-4 and TRBJ2-7; no clear D. The CDR3 loop spans 13 amino acids. V shed 3 bases and J shed 2 bases, with 8 bases lying between them. CDR3 nucleotide sequence: TGTGCCAGCAGTTTTCACCTCACCTACGAGCAGTACTTC. Residues: CASSFHLTYEQYF.

This clonotype was seen only a few times. The CDR3 DNA sequence: TGTGCCAGCAGTCCAACTAGCGGGGGGGCTTGGACCGGGGAGCTGTTTTTT. Encoded protein: CASSPTSGGAWTGELFF. V usage is TRBV28 and J usage is TRBJ2-2, with 13 bases that match TRBD2. V shed 5 bases, J shed 5 bases, and the junction held 8 bases outside the gene matches. The germline V gene encodes CDR1 MDHEN and CDR2 SYDVKM. The CDR3 spans 17 residues.

This clonotype was observed at least ten times. V and J are TRBV10-3 and TRBJ2-7; D tentatively reads TRBD1 or TRBD2 (6 bases each). The CDR3 is 17 residues long. Trimming removed 2 bases from V and 4 bases from J, with 21 bases in between. Germline V gene data show CDR1 as ENHRY and CDR2 as SYGVKD. The CDR3 DNA follows: TGTGCCATCAGTGAGGGGGGGCACCATATCGATACTTACGAGCAGTACTTC. The encoded protein is CAISEGGHHIDTYEQYF.

The chain recombines TRBV10-3 with TRBJ2-5; D is ambiguous. Germline V lookup: CDR1 ENHRY, CDR2 SYGVKD. The CDR3 totals 13 residues. V dropped 3 bases and J dropped 0 bases, with 5 bases sitting between them. CDR3 sequence: CAISELDQETQYF. The CDR3 region has the DNA TGTGCCATCAGTGAATTAGACCAAGAGACCCAGTACTTC.

This clonotype turned up a few times. The genes are TRBV12-3 or TRBV12-4 and TRBJ2-5; 7 bases are a match to TRBD1. This CDR3 is 12 amino acids long. V dropped 6 bases and J dropped 5; count of bases not matched to a gene: 3. This chain's CDR3 is CASRGTAETQYF. CDR3 coding DNA: TGTGCCAGCAGGGGGACAGCGGAGACCCAGTACTTC.

This clonotype was counted at least ten times. The rearrangement links TRBV12-3 or TRBV12-4 to TRBJ1-5; D remains ambiguous. The CDR3 spans 14 residues. V lost 5 bases to trimming and J lost 9 bases, with 17 bases between them. The CDR3 DNA reads TGTGCCAGCAGTCCCACGGCCTCAGCAGGGCCCCAGCATTTT. Encoded protein: CASSPTASAGPQHF.

V usage is TRBV7-6 and J usage is TRBJ2-2, with D perhaps matching TRBD2 (6 bases). The germline V and J ends were trimmed by 4 bases and 7 bases, with 16 bases remaining between them. The CDR3 covers 15 residues. Germline V gene lookup returns CDR1 SGHVS and CDR2 FNYEAQ. CDR3 protein: CASSSSRMGGGELFF. As DNA, the CDR3 is TGTGCCAGCAGCTCCTCCCGGATGGGGGGCGGGGAGCTGTTTTTT.

J is TRBJ2-1 and V is TRBV12-3 or TRBV12-4, with 8 bases identical to TRBD2. The CDR3 covers 15 residues. The V gene end was trimmed by 5 bases and the J gene end by 5 bases; junction bases not matched to a gene: 8. CDR3 nucleotides: TGTGCCAGCAGTCCCAATGTGGGACTAGACAATGAGCAGTTCTTC. Translation gives CASSPNVGLDNEQFF.

There are a few counts of this clonotype. The chain has TRBV11-2 and TRBJ2-2; D gene ambiguous. Trimming took off 1 base at V and 0 bases at J, with 9 bases between the two ends. This CDR3 is built from 16 residues. CDR1 is SGHAT, CDR2 FQNNGV, per germline. The CDR3 sequence: CASSLGWLSNTGELFF. The DNA for the CDR3 is TGTGCCAGCAGCTTAGGATGGCTATCGAACACCGGGGAGCTGTTTTTT.

The genes are TRBV5-6 and TRBJ2-7; D is perhaps TRBD2 (6 bases). The germline V and J ends were trimmed by 0 bases and 5 bases, with 12 bases remaining between them. CDR3 length: 14 amino acids. The V gene's germline CDR1 is SGHDT and CDR2 YYEEEE. Here the CDR3 reads CASSLGRDGHEQYF. As DNA, the CDR3 is TGTGCCAGCAGCTTGGGGAGGGACGGCCACGAGCAGTACTTC.

This clonotype was counted at least ten times. This chain links TRBV20-1 with TRBJ2-1; no clear D gene. The CDR3 has 17 residues. CDR1 is DFQATT and CDR2 is SNEGSKA in the germline V gene (reference sequence). V lost 0 bases and J 0 bases, leaving 15 bases between the germline ends. The CDR3 spells CSAREPHSQSSYNEQFF. In DNA form, the CDR3 reads TGCAGTGCTAGAGAACCCCACAGTCAAAGCTCCTACAATGAGCAGTTCTTC.